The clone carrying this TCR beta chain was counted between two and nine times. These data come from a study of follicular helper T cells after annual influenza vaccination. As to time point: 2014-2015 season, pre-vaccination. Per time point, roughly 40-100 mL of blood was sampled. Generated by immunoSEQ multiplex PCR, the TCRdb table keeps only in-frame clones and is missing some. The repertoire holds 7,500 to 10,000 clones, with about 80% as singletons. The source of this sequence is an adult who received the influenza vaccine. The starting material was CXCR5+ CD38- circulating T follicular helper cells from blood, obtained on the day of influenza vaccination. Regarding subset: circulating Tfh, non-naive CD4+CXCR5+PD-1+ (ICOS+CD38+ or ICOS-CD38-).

In DNA, the CDR3 is TGTGCCAGCAGTTACGGAGGGGTGACTAGCGAGCAGTACTTC. Protein: CASSYGGVTSEQYF. The V gene is TRBV6-6, the J gene TRBJ2-7; TRBD2 is a possible D gene (6 bases). V was pared by 2 bases and J by 6 bases, with 14 bases between. Germline V gene lookup returns CDR1 MNHNY and CDR2 SVGAGI (reference sequence). CDR3 length: 14 amino acids.